The clone carrying this T cell receptor beta chain was seen ten or more times. Its antigen is undetermined. This specimen belongs to a study of T cell repertoires in cytomegalovirus infection. Study context: Public TCR beta signatures provided an indication of both CMV infection and a matching HLA type. Study-level results: HLA-C-restricted TCR beta clonotypes specific for CMV led the ex vivo response.

TCRdb re-derived calls from the reads in MiXCR, one entry per CDR3 protein. The repertoire holds about 770,000 distinct CDR3 sequences, with almost 30% as singletons. Germline V gives CDR1 SEHNR, CDR2 FQNEAQ (reference sequence). The CDR3 is made up of 16 amino acids. V trimming: 6 bases; J trimming: 3 bases; junction bases outside the gene matches: 8. This rearrangement joins TRBV7-9 to TRBJ2-1; TRBD2 agrees at 10 bases. Here the sequenced sample was cultured CD8+ T cells from PBMCs, taken from culture after CMV antigen stimulation. The origin of this receptor is a human donor in good health (CMV status not recorded). Some clones in this sample may be carry-over from other donors' samples. CDR3 protein: CASRDSGGTNYNEQFF. CDR3 sequence (DNA): TGTGCCAGCAGGGATAGCGGGGGGACCAACTACAATGAGCAGTTCTTC.